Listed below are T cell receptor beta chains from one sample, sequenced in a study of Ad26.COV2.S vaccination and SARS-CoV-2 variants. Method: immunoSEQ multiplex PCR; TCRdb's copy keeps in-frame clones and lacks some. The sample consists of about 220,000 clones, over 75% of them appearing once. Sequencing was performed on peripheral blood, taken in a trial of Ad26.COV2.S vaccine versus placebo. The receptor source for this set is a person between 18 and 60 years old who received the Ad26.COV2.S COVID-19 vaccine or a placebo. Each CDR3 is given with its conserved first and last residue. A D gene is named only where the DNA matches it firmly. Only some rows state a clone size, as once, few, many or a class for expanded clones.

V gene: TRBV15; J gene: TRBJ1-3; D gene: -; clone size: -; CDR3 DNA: TGTGCCACCAGCCTCGAGGTCTCTGGAAACACCATATATTTT; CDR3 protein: CATSLEVSGNTIYF
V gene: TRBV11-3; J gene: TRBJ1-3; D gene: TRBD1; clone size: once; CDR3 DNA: TGTGCCAGCAGCTTAACAGGGGGCTCTGGAAACACCATATATTTT; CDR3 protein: CASSLTGGSGNTIYF
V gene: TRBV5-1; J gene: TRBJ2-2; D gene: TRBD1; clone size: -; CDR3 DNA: TGCGCCAGCCGTCGACAGGGGAACACCGGGGAGCTGTTTTTT; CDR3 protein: CASRRQGNTGELFF
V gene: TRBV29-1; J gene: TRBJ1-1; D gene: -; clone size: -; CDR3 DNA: TGCAGCGTTGAGGTGCAGGCTCAGAACACTGAAGCTTTCTTT; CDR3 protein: CSVEVQAQNTEAFF
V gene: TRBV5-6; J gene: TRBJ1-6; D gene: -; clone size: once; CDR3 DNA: TGTGCCAGCAGCTTTTTCTATAGGGAGGCGTCACCCCTCCACTTT; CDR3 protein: CASSFFYREASPLHF
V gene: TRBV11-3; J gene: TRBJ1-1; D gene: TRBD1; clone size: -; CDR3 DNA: TGTGCCAGCAGCTGGAGCCCAGGGGGCGAAGCTTTCTTT; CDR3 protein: CASSWSPGGEAFF
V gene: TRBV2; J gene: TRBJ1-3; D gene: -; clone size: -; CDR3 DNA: TGTGCCAGCAGTGTCGAAGGGCAAATCTCTGGAAACACCATATATTTT; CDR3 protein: CASSVEGQISGNTIYF
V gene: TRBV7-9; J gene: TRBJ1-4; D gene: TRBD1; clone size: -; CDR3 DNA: TGTGCCAGCAGCCCCGGACAGGGGGCGCCGGTTGAAAAACTGTTTTTT; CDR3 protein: CASSPGQGAPVEKLFF
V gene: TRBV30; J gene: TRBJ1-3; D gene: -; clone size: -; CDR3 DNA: TGTGCCTGGAGTGCAAATAATGGAAACACCATATATTTT; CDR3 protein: CAWSANNGNTIYF
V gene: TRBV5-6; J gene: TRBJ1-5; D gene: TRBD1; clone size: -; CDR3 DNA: TGTGCCAGCAGCGTGGGACAGGGGGTAACTCAGCCCCAGCATTTT; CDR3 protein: CASSVGQGVTQPQHF
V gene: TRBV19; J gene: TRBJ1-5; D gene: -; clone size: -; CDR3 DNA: TGTGCCAGTAGTATACGGGGGGCGGGTCAGCCCCAGCATTTT; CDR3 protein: CASSIRGAGQPQHF
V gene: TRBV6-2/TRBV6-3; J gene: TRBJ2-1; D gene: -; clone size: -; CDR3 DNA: TGTGCCAGCAGTACTCCCGGGACATTACAGTTCTTC; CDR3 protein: CASSTPGTLQFF
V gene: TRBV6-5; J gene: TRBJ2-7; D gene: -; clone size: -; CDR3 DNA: TGTGCCAGCAGGGGAGGACAGGCCTACGAGCAGTACTTC; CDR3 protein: CASRGGQAYEQYF
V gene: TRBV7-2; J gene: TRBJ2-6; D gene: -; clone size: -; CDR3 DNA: TGTGCCAGCAGCCTTCCGCCGGGACTTCCTTCCTCTGGGGCCAACGTCCTGACTTTC; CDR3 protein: CASSLPPGLPSSGANVLTF
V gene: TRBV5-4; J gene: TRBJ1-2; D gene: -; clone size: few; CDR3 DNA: TGTGCCAGCAGCTTGGTGCGGTACAGGGATTATGGCTACACCTTC; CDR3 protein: CASSLVRYRDYGYTF
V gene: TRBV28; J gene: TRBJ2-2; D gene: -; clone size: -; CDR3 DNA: TGTGCCAGCAGTCCATACTGGGGGGGGCCGGTCACCGGGGAGCTGTTTTTT; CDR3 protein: CASSPYWGGPVTGELFF
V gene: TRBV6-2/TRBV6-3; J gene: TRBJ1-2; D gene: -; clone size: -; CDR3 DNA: TGTGCCAGCAGTTACGTGGACAGAAACTATGGCTACACCTTC; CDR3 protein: CASSYVDRNYGYTF
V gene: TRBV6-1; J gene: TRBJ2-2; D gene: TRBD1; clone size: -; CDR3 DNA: TGTGCCAGCAGTGAGCGCCCGGACAGGAGCACCGGGGAGCTGTTTTTT; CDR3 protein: CASSERPDRSTGELFF
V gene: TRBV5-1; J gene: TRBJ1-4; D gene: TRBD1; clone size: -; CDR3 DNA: TGCGCCAGCAGCTTGGACAGGGGGGAAAAACTGTTTTTT; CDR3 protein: CASSLDRGEKLFF
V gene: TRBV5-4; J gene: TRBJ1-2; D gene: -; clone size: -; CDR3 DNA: TGTGCCAGCAGCCTGACAAGTAGCAACTATGGCTACACCTTC; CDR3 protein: CASSLTSSNYGYTF
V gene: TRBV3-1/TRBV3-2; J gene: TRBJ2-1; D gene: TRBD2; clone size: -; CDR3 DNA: TGTGCCAGCAGCCAAGAGGAGCGGGACTACAATGAGCAGTTCTTC; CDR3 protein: CASSQEERDYNEQFF
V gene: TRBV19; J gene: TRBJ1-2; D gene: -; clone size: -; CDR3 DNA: TGTGCCAGTATCTTCTCCCGGACAGCGTATGGCTACACCTTC; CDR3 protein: CASIFSRTAYGYTF
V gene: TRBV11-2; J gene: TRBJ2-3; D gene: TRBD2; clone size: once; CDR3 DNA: TGTGCCAGCAGCTTAGCGGGGGGGCCCGATACGCAGTATTTT; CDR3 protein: CASSLAGGPDTQYF
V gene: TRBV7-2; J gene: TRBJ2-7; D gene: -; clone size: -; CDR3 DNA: TGTGCCAGCCGCAAAGGGGGGGACTACGAGCAGTACTTC; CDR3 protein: CASRKGGDYEQYF
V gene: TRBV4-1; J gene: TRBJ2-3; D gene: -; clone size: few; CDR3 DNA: TGCGCCAGCAGCCAAGGGGGTTTTCAGGGGCCGGGATCAGATACGCAGTATTTT; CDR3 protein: CASSQGGFQGPGSDTQYF
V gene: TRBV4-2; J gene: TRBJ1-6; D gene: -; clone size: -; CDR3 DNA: TGTGCCAGCAGCCAAGACGAATTAGGACCCCTCCACTTT; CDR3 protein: CASSQDELGPLHF
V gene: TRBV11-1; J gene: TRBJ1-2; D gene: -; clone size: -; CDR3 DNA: TGTGCCAGCAGCCGGGGTCCCAACTATGGCTACACCTTC; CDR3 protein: CASSRGPNYGYTF
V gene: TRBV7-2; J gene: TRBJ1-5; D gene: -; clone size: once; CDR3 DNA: TGTGCCAGCAGCTTAGGACTGGCGAGCAATCAGCCCCAGCATTTT; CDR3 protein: CASSLGLASNQPQHF
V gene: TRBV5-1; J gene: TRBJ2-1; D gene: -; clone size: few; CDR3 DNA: TGCGCCAGCAGCTTGGACGCCTCCTACAATGAGCAGTTCTTC; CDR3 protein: CASSLDASYNEQFF
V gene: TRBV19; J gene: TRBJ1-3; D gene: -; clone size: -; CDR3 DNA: TGTGCCAGTAGTGCCTCGGGAGGAAACACCATATATTTT; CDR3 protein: CASSASGGNTIYF
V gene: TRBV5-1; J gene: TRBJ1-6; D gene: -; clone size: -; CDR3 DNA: TGCGCCAGCAGCTTGGCTGGGCGCTCACCCCTCCACTTT; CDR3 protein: CASSLAGRSPLHF
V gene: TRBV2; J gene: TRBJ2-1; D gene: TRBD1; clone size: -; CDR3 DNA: TGTGCCAGCAGAGAGGGACAGGCGAGCTCCTACAATGAGCAGTTCTTC; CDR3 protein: CASREGQASSYNEQFF
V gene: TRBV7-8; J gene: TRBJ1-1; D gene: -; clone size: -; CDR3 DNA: TGTGCCAGCAGCGGGCACGGTGTTTTCACTGAAGCTTTCTTT; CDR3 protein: CASSGHGVFTEAFF
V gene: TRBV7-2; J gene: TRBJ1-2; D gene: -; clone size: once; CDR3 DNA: TGTGCCAGCAGCCCCTCAGCACAGGGAAACTATGGCTACACCTTC; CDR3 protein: CASSPSAQGNYGYTF
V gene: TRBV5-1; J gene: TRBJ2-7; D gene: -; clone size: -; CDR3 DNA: TGCGCCAGCAGACAGGGAATGGCTCGCCACGAGCAGTACTTC; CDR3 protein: CASRQGMARHEQYF
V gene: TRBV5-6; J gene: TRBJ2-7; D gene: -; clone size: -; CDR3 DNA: TGTGCCAGCATGGAGGGGGCCTTCTACGAGCAGTACTTC; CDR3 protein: CASMEGAFYEQYF
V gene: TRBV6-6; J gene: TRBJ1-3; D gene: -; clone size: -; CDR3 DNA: TGTGCCAGCACCGATAGTGGAAACACCATATATTTT; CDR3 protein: CASTDSGNTIYF
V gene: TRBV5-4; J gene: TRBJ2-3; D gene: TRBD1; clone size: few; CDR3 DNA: TGTGCCAGCAGCTATCCGGGACAGGGGTTTGCAGATACGCAGTATTTT; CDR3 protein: CASSYPGQGFADTQYF
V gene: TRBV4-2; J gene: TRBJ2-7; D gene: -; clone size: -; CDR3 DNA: TGTGCCAGCAGCCAAGATCCGGGTAGCTACGAGCAGTACTTC; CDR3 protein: CASSQDPGSYEQYF